The 8 T cell receptor beta chains reported below all come from one sample, sequenced in a study of blood T cell repertoires in COVID-19. Using immunoSEQ multiplex PCR, the repertoire was profiled, and TCRdb retains in-frame clones only, with some absent. The data contain approximately 150,000 clones, around 80% of them seen just once; the ten biggest clones take up roughly 15%. Sequencing was carried out using PBMCs or T cells enriched from blood (not recorded which). The receptors shown here come from a man aged 50-60 years who had recovered from COVID-19.

V and J are TRBV30 and TRBJ2-6; TRBD1 aligns across 8 bases. CDR3 length equals 16 residues. CDR1 is GTSNPN and CDR2 is SVGIG in the germline V gene (reference sequence). After removal of 7 bases from V and 0 bases from J, the junction contained 8 bases not matched to a gene. The chain's CDR3 is CASFGQGPSGANVLTF. CDR3 DNA sequence: TGTGCCTCCTTCGGACAGGGCCCCTCTGGGGCCAACGTCCTGACTTTC.

This chain connects TRBV11-2 to TRBJ1-2, with a weak D call TRBD1 (5 bases). V lost 5 bases, J lost 0 bases, and 10 bases lay in between. The CDR3 sequence is 14 residues long. The germline gives CDR1 SGHAT, CDR2 FQNNGV. This CDR3 is CASSGGTANYGYTF. CDR3 nucleotides: TGTGCCAGCAGCGGGGGGACCGCTAACTATGGCTACACCTTC.

This clone turned up a few times. This sequence joins TRBV7-8 and TRBJ1-2, with D tentatively TRBD1 (5 bases). CDR1 is SGHVS, CDR2 FQNEAQ, per germline. Trimming removed 3 bases from V and 4 bases from J, with 18 bases in between. The CDR3 is 16 residues long. Here the CDR3 DNA reads TGTGCCAGCAGCTTGTTCGGCAGGGATAGCCCCTATGGCTACACCTTC. Protein sequence: CASSLFGRDSPYGYTF.

The chain has TRBV29-1 and TRBJ1-4; a weak D match, TRBD1 (6 bases). The CDR3 length is 13 residues. Germline loops: CDR1 SQVTM, CDR2 ANQGSEA. Trimming removed 5 bases at V and 8 bases at J, with 15 bases between. Written as DNA, the CDR3 is TGCAGCGTTCTTATCAGGGGAGAAGAAAAACTGTTTTTT. Translated: CSVLIRGEEKLFF. Combining the CDR3 with reference TRBV29-1 and TRBJ1-4 gives the whole variable domain SAVISQKPSRDICQRGTSLTIQCQVDSQVTMMFWYRQQPGQSLTLIATANQGSEATYESGFVIDKFPISRPNLTFSTLTVSNMSPEDSSIYLCSVLIRGEEKLFFGSGTQLSVL.

V and J are TRBV5-1 and TRBJ2-7, with D perhaps matching TRBD1 (6 bases). V lost 6 bases, J lost 1 base, and 11 bases lay in between. Per germline, CDR1 SGHRS and CDR2 YFSETQ. This CDR3 contains 13 residues. The CDR3 DNA reads TGCGCCAGCAACAATGGACAGTCCTACGAGCAGTACTTC. Encoded protein: CASNNGQSYEQYF.

The chain joins TRBV2 to TRBJ1-2; TRBD1 might be the D (5 bases). V was cut by 2 bases and J by 1 base, with 14 bases left in between. This CDR3 spans 16 amino acids. Germline values: CDR1 SNHLY, CDR2 FYNNEI. The CDR3 loop reads CASSEFGGTLNYGYTF. Here the CDR3 DNA reads TGTGCCAGCAGTGAATTCGGGGGAACACTTAACTATGGCTACACCTTC.

This clone was detected only a few times. This chain links TRBV19 with TRBJ1-1; 9 positions agree with TRBD1. The V segment lost 3 bases and the J segment 1 base; nucleotides outside the gene matches: 12. The germline V gene encodes CDR1 LNHDA and CDR2 SQIVND (reference sequence). The CDR3 extends over 18 amino acids. The DNA of the CDR3 is TGTGCCAGTAGTATGACGCCGGGGACAGGGATCAGGAACACTGAAGCTTTCTTT. Translated: CASSMTPGTGIRNTEAFF. Supplemented by reference TRBV19 and TRBJ1-1, the full variable domain reads DGGITQSPKYLFRKEGQNVTLSCEQNLNHDAMYWYRQDPGQGLRLIYYSQIVNDFQKGDIAEGYSVSREKKESFPLTVTSAQKNPTAFYLCASSMTPGTGIRNTEAFFGQGTRLTVV.

This chain joins TRBV10-1 and TRBJ2-5; no firm D call. V lost 2 bases and J lost 5, with 9 bases in between. The V gene's germline CDR1 is WNHNN and CDR2 SYGVQD (reference sequence). The length of the CDR3 is 13 residues. CDR3 sequence (DNA): TGCGCCAGCAGTGAGGGGCACATGGAGACCCAGTACTTC. As protein: CASSEGHMETQYF.